This T cell receptor (beta chain) stems from a study of T cell clonotyping in hematopoietic cell transplantation. Germline V gives CDR1 SGHRS, CDR2 YFSETQ. The CDR3 loop spans 16 amino acids. V was trimmed by 0 bases and J by 6 bases, leaving 16 bases between them. A note on this clone: The antigen remains undetermined.

Findings and caveats of the study: Without cell sorting, CD4 versus CD8 contributions remain unresolved. Few recipient clonotypes overlapped donors; over 95% were de novo at given depth.

Profiled with immunoSEQ multiplex PCR; TCRdb holds only in-frame clones, not every one. Of 9,500 to 13,000 clones in the sample, 89% are singletons; the top ten hold around 15%. This clonotype originated in a female patient between 55 and 75 years old who had an allogeneic stem cell transplant from an unrelated donor, so the T cells may come from the graft donor. Some clones in this sample may be carry-over from other donors' samples. J is TRBJ1-5 and V is TRBV5-1; tentatively, D is TRBD1 (5 bases). The sample consisted of PBMCs, taken 100 days after allogeneic stem cell transplant. CDR3 DNA sequence: TGCGCCAGCAGCTTGGCCGGTGGTGGGGGGAGTCAGCCCCAGCATTTT. Translated: CASSLAGGGGSQPQHF.